One and the same sample provided the 23 T cell receptor beta chains below, sequenced in a study of cytomegalovirus exposure and HLA in healthy donors. 60 Vbeta and 13 Jbeta primers were used in PCR. Repertoires were generated with immunoSEQ multiplex PCR, while TCRdb's copy carries only in-frame clones and drops some. The sample consists of some 200,000 clones, about 80% of them appearing once. The source material was PBMCs. These receptors all stem from a man aged 18-30 years in good health and CMV-seronegative.

The chain couples TRBV30 to TRBJ1-3; 8 bases are shared with TRBD1. V gave up 3 bases and J gave up 4 bases; unmatched junction bases: 8. Germline V lookup: CDR1 GTSNPN, CDR2 SVGIG (reference sequence). This CDR3 has 15 amino acids. The CDR3 is CAWRTPGQAGNTIYF. CDR3 DNA: TGTGCCTGGAGAACTCCGGGACAGGCGGGAAACACCATATATTTT.

Notes on this clone: One junction end disagrees with the germline gene, perhaps due to a read error. V usage is TRBV9 and J usage is TRBJ2-2; 8 nucleotides match TRBD2. There are 15 residues in the CDR3. In germline, CDR1 is SGDLS, CDR2 YYNGEE. CDR3 region: CASSVTGGPDGELFF. CDR3 nucleotides: TGTGCTAGCAGCGTTACGGGAGGGCCGGACGGGGAGCTGTTTTTT. Full variable domain (outside the CDR3, taken from reference TRBV9 and TRBJ2-2): DSGVTQTPKHLITATGQRVTLRCSPRSGDLSVYWYQQSLDQGLQFLIQYYNGEERAKGNILERFSAQQFPDLHSELNLSSLELGDSALYFCASSVTGGPDGELFFGEGSRLTVL.

This clone was observed a few times. This sequence joins TRBV19 and TRBJ2-7; 7 bases are a match to TRBD1. V shed 7 bases, J shed 0 bases, and the junction held 6 bases outside the gene matches. The CDR3 has 14 amino acids. Germline loops: CDR1 LNHDA, CDR2 SQIVND (reference sequence). The CDR3 nucleotides read TGTGCCAGTACGACAGGGATTAACTCCTACGAGCAGTACTTC. Protein product: CASTTGINSYEQYF.

This chain joins TRBV27 and TRBJ2-2, with TRBD2 as a possible D gene (6 bases). This CDR3 has 14 residues. Trimming cost V 6 bases and J 1 base, with 9 bases left between them. Germline assignment: CDR1 MNHEY and CDR2 SMNVEV (reference sequence). CDR3 bases: TGTGCCAGCAGGGGACTCTTGAACACCGGGGAGCTGTTTTTT. It is translated as CASRGLLNTGELFF.

The chain links TRBV5-6 to TRBJ1-2, with D possibly matching TRBD1 (5 bases). Germline V gives CDR1 SGHDT, CDR2 YYEEEE. The CDR3 length is 19 residues. V dropped 3 bases and J dropped 7 bases, with 31 bases sitting between them. DNA of the CDR3: TGTGCCAGCAGCTCGCCTTCGGGGGGACCGTATTTCGGGGTCGGTGGCTACACCTTC. As protein: CASSSPSGGPYFGVGGYTF. Combining the CDR3 with reference TRBV5-6 and TRBJ1-2 gives the whole variable domain DAGVTQSPTHLIKTRGQQVTLRCSPKSGHDTVSWYQQALGQGPQFIFQYYEEEERQRGNFPDRFSGHQFPNYSSELNVNALLLGDSALYLCASSSPSGGPYFGVGGYTFGSGTRLTVV.

The chain uses TRBV19 and TRBJ1-2; 10 bases align to TRBD1. In germline, CDR1 is LNHDA, CDR2 SQIVND (reference sequence). The CDR3 sequence is 14 residues long. V gave up 4 bases and J gave up 8 bases; unmatched junction bases: 7. Written as DNA, the CDR3 is TGTGCCAGTAGTACTTGGGACAGGGGATTGGGCTACACCTTC. Translated, it gives CASSTWDRGLGYTF.

The rearrangement uses TRBV5-4 and TRBJ2-1; maybe TRBD1 (6 bases). Trimming stripped 3 bases from V and 5 bases from J, with 18 bases between. The CDR3 length is 16 residues. Germline assignment: CDR1 SGHNT and CDR2 YYREEE (reference sequence). CDR3 amino acids: CASSYQQGSKHNEQFF. CDR3 nucleotide sequence: TGTGCCAGCAGCTACCAACAGGGCTCGAAACACAATGAGCAGTTCTTC. The full variable domain, rest sourced from reference TRBV5-4 and TRBJ2-1, is ETGVTQSPTHLIKTRGQQVTLRCSSQSGHNTVSWYQQALGQGPQFIFQYYREEENGRGNFPPRFSGLQFPNYSSELNVNALELDDSALYLCASSYQQGSKHNEQFFGPGTRLTVL.

The CDR3 loop reads CSVENPGLVQTQYF. CDR3 in DNA: TGCAGCGTTGAAAACCCGGGACTCGTTCAGACCCAGTACTTC. This chain connects TRBV29-1 to TRBJ2-5; possibly TRBD2 for D (6 bases). This CDR3 has 14 residues. The germline V gene has CDR1 SQVTM and CDR2 ANQGSEA. Between the trimmed V and J ends, which lost 2 bases and 6 bases, there was a span of 16 bases.

This chain links TRBV29-1 with TRBJ2-7, with D perhaps matching TRBD1 (5 bases). V was shortened by 3 bases and J by 3 bases, with 12 bases between the two germline ends. This CDR3 is built from 13 residues. Germline CDR1 reads SQVTM; CDR2 reads ANQGSEA. The CDR3 here is CSVEVWGYYEQYF. The CDR3 nucleotides are TGCAGCGTTGAGGTTTGGGGCTACTACGAGCAGTACTTC.

V is TRBV11-3 and J is TRBJ2-5, with a tentative D call TRBD2 (7 bases). Germline V CDR1 and CDR2: SGHNT, YENEEA. This CDR3 region has 15 residues. V was trimmed by 3 bases and J by 1 base, leaving 12 bases between them. CDR3 DNA: TGTGCCAGCAGCTTGGGAGGGGGGGGCCAAGAGACCCAGTACTTC. Residues: CASSLGGGGQETQYF.

With respect to this clone: This CDR3 is also generated by other DNA sequences in the sample. J is TRBJ1-1 and V is TRBV5-1; D may be TRBD1 (5 bases). This CDR3 contains 13 residues. The germline V gene has CDR1 SGHRS and CDR2 YFSETQ. Between the trimmed V and J ends, which lost 2 bases and 5 bases, there was a span of 10 bases. CDR3 DNA: TGCGCCAGCAGCTTCGACCGGGGGACTGAAGCTTTCTTT. Encoded protein: CASSFDRGTEAFF. Using reference TRBV5-1 and TRBJ1-1 for the parts outside the CDR3, the full variable domain is KAGVTQTPRYLIKTRGQQVTLSCSPISGHRSVSWYQQTPGQGLQFLFEYFSETQRNKGNFPGRFSGRQFSNSRSEMNVSTLELGDSALYLCASSFDRGTEAFFGQGTRLTVV.

The chain employs TRBV30 and TRBJ2-7; 10 bases agree with TRBD1. Germline V gene sequence: CDR1 GTSNPN, CDR2 SVGIG (reference sequence). Unmatched junction bases numbered 8, after V lost 4 bases and J lost 2 bases. CDR3 length: 15 amino acids. The CDR3 protein is CAWTPPGTGAYEQYF. CDR3 nucleotides: TGTGCCTGGACCCCTCCTGGGACAGGGGCCTACGAGCAGTACTTC. Together with reference TRBV30 and TRBJ2-7, the CDR3 gives the full variable domain: SQTIHQWPATLVQPVGSPLSLECTVEGTSNPNLYWYRQAAGRGLQLLFYSVGIGQISSEVPQNLSASRPQDRQFILSSKKLLLSDSGFYLCAWTPPGTGAYEQYFGPGTRLTVT.

The rearrangement uses TRBV6-5 and TRBJ1-2; D unclear. This CDR3 spans 15 amino acids. Germline assignment: CDR1 MNHEY and CDR2 SVGAGI. V lost 2 bases, J lost 0 bases, and 10 bases lay in between. This CDR3 reads CASSYQSDPNYGYTF. CDR3 nucleotide sequence: TGTGCCAGCAGTTACCAGTCCGATCCTAACTATGGCTACACCTTC.

This chain links TRBV6-6 with TRBJ2-1; a weak D match, TRBD2 (5 bases). CDR1 and CDR2 (germline): MNHNY, SVGAGI (reference sequence). Deletions cut 5 bases from V and 2 bases from J, with 13 bases between. The length of the CDR3 is 15 residues. CDR3 amino acids: CASSPHRGTYNEQFF. The CDR3, as DNA: TGTGCCAGCAGTCCCCATCGGGGAACCTACAATGAGCAGTTCTTC.

V usage is TRBV27 and J usage is TRBJ2-7; a possible D gene is TRBD2 (5 bases). CDR1 and CDR2 from the germline V gene are MNHEY and SMNVEV (reference sequence). The V gene lost 5 bases and the J gene lost 0 bases, with 8 bases spanning the gap. The CDR3 runs 13 residues. The chain's CDR3 is CASSPGISYEQYF. The CDR3 coding sequence is TGTGCCAGCAGTCCCGGGATCTCCTACGAGCAGTACTTC.

The V gene is TRBV7-2, the J gene TRBJ2-1; the match to TRBD2 covers 13 bases. Germline CDR1 and CDR2: SGHTA and FQGNSA. The length of the CDR3 is 16 residues. J lost 3 bases, V lost 4 bases, and 3 bases had no gene match. The CDR3 region is CASSWRTSGGYNEQFF. Here the CDR3 DNA reads TGTGCCAGCAGCTGGAGGACTAGCGGGGGCTACAATGAGCAGTTCTTC.

Only one count was recorded for this clone. The chain joins TRBV5-5 to TRBJ1-2, with 9 bases lining up with TRBD1. From germline, CDR1 is SGHKS and CDR2 YYEKEE (reference sequence). The CDR3 covers 17 residues. The V and J ends lost 3 bases and 1 base, in that order; junction bases with no gene match: 10. CDR3 amino acids: CASSSFFDRGGNYGYTF. In DNA, the CDR3 is TGTGCCAGCAGCTCTTTCTTCGACAGGGGGGGTAACTATGGCTACACCTTC.

The V and J genes are TRBV6-1 and TRBJ1-1; D perhaps matches TRBD1 (6 bases). V lost 5 bases and J lost 3, with 16 bases in between. This CDR3 spans 15 amino acids. Germline CDR1 is MNHNS and CDR2 is SASEGT. DNA of the CDR3: TGTGCCAGCAGTCCATCGGGCAGGGGTGACACTGAAGCTTTCTTT. It specifies CASSPSGRGDTEAFF.

The table lists this clone with a few counts. The chain couples TRBV2 to TRBJ1-2; TRBD1 agrees at 9 bases. Germline loops: CDR1 SNHLY, CDR2 FYNNEI. J was trimmed by 4 bases and V by 5 bases; bases with no gene match: 14. CDR3 length: 17 amino acids. The CDR3 sequence is CASSREGTGGAGYGYTF. The CDR3 region has the DNA TGTGCCAGCAGTCGAGAAGGTACAGGGGGCGCGGGCTATGGCTACACCTTC.

The J gene is TRBJ1-1, the V gene TRBV7-6; D not certain. V shed 3 bases and J shed 3 bases, with 11 bases lying between them. The CDR3 totals 14 residues. CDR1 SGHVS and CDR2 FNYEAQ come from the germline V gene. DNA for the CDR3: TGTGCCAGCAGCTTCGGGATTGGGGACACTGAAGCTTTCTTT. It is translated as CASSFGIGDTEAFF.

The chain couples TRBV4-1 to TRBJ1-2; D gene unclear. The CDR3 extends over 15 amino acids. V gave up 4 bases and J gave up 5 bases, with 17 bases separating them. The germline V gene has CDR1 MGHRA and CDR2 YSYEKL. Here the CDR3 reads CASSPAEGAWYGYTF. CDR3 coding DNA: TGCGCCAGCAGCCCGGCCGAGGGCGCTTGGTATGGCTACACCTTC.

The chain recombines TRBV29-1 with TRBJ1-1; D not resolved. Germline loops: CDR1 SQVTM, CDR2 ANQGSEA. The V end lost 4 bases, the J end lost 1 base, and 7 bases lay between the germline ends. CDR3 length equals 12 residues. CDR3 region: CSVGRENTEAFF. For the CDR3, the DNA is TGCAGCGTTGGTCGGGAGAACACTGAAGCTTTCTTT.

This sequence joins TRBV7-9 and TRBJ2-7, with D possibly TRBD2 on 6 matching bases. This CDR3 is built from 14 residues. V was shortened by 10 bases and J by 6 bases, with 22 bases between the two germline ends. CDR1 SEHNR and CDR2 FQNEAQ come from the germline V gene (reference sequence). The DNA of the CDR3 is TGTGCCATCACTAGGGAGGACATGCAATTCGAGCAGTACTTC. It yields the protein CAITREDMQFEQYF.